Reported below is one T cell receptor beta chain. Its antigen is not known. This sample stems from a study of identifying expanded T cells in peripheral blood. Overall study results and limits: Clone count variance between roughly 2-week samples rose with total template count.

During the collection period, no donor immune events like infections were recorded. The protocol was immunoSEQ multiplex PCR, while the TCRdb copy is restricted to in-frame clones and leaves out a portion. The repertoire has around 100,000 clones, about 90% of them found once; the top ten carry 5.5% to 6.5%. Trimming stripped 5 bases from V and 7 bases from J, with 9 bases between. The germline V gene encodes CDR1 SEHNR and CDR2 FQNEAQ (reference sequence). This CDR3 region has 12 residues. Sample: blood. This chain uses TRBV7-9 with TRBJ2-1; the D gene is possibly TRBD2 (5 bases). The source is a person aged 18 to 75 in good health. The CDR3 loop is CASSALENEQFF. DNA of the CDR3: TGTGCCAGCAGCGCACTAGAGAATGAGCAGTTCTTC.